The 9 T cell receptor beta chains listed next were all sequenced from one sample in a study of CD8 T cells in Susac syndrome. RNA totalling 0.5 to 1 ug underwent reverse transcription with random hexamers. TCRdb used MiXCR to reprocess the immunoSEQ multiplex PCR reads, holding one entry per CDR3 protein. The sample lists some 100,000 distinct CDR3 sequences; about 95% were seen once. Specimen: CD4+ T cells from PBMCs. The origin of the receptors is a human donor in good health.

The rearrangement joins TRBV7-9 to TRBJ2-3; tentatively, D is TRBD1 (6 bases). The CDR3 spans 13 residues. Germline CDR1 SEHNR, CDR2 FQNEAQ (reference sequence). The V gene lost 5 bases and the J gene lost 3 bases, with 9 bases spanning the gap. CDR3 bases: TGTGCCAGCAGCCCCGGACAGACAGATACGCAGTATTTT. It translates to CASSPGQTDTQYF.

This clonotype was seen once. The chain joins TRBV5-1 to TRBJ2-7; TRBD1 matches at 8 bases. CDR1 is SGHRS, CDR2 YFSETQ, per germline. V shed 3 bases, J shed 9 bases, and the junction held 11 bases outside the gene matches. The CDR3 has 14 residues. The CDR3, as DNA: TGCGCCAGCAGCTGGGGACAGGACTGGCCCTTGCAGTACTTC. It codes for CASSWGQDWPLQYF.

The CDR3 is CASSLSSGIHEQFF. CDR3 nucleotides: TGTGCCAGCAGTTTGTCTAGCGGGATCCATGAGCAGTTCTTC. The V call is TRBV12-3 or TRBV12-4, the J call TRBJ2-1; 9 bases are shared with TRBD2. The CDR3 is made up of 14 amino acids. The V segment lost 3 bases and the J segment 8 bases; nucleotides outside the gene matches: 5.

In this sample, this clonotype turned up once. J is TRBJ2-5 and V is TRBV18, with D perhaps TRBD1 (5 bases). This CDR3 is built from 13 residues. CDR1 is KGHSH and CDR2 is LQKENI in the germline V gene. Trimming cost V 2 bases and J 4 bases, with 8 bases left between them. CDR3 sequence reads: CASSPSRGETQYF. CDR3 sequence (DNA): TGTGCCAGCTCACCATCAAGGGGAGAGACCCAGTACTTC.

This clonotype was seen just once. The chain combines TRBV29-1 with TRBJ2-4, with D possibly matching TRBD2 (6 bases). Germline CDR1 SQVTM, CDR2 ANQGSEA. V was trimmed by 4 bases and J by 6 bases, leaving 13 bases between them. CDR3 length: 13 residues. DNA for the CDR3: TGCAGCGTTGTAGGGACTCAGGGAAACATTCAGTACTTC. Translation: CSVVGTQGNIQYF. The entire variable domain, with the rest obtained from reference TRBV29-1 and TRBJ2-4, is as follows: SAVISQKPSRDICQRGTSLTIQCQVDSQVTMMFWYRQQPGQSLTLIATANQGSEATYESGFVIDKFPISRPNLTFSTLTVSNMSPEDSSIYLCSVVGTQGNIQYFGAGTRLSVL.

This rearrangement joins TRBV5-1 to TRBJ2-5; perhaps TRBD2 as D (5 bases). CDR3 length equals 16 residues. In germline, CDR1 is SGHRS, CDR2 YFSETQ. The V and J ends lost 4 bases and 5 bases respectively, with 21 bases between them. The CDR3 nucleotides are TGCGCCAGCAGCCCCATCGATGGCCGCGGGCGGGAGACCCAGTACTTC. This encodes CASSPIDGRGRETQYF. Together with reference TRBV5-1 and TRBJ2-5, the CDR3 gives the full variable domain: KAGVTQTPRYLIKTRGQQVTLSCSPISGHRSVSWYQQTPGQGLQFLFEYFSETQRNKGNFPGRFSGRQFSNSRSEMNVSTLELGDSALYLCASSPIDGRGRETQYFGPGTRLLVL.

The chain has TRBV6-1 and TRBJ2-5, with a possible D match to TRBD2 (6 bases). This CDR3 is built from 13 residues. The ends were cut back, 8 bases at V and 2 bases at J, with 12 bases in the middle. Per the germline V gene, CDR1 is MNHNS and CDR2 is SASEGT. The CDR3 DNA is TGTGCCAGCGGGAGGACCCTGCAAGAGACCCAGTACTTC. Its translation: CASGRTLQETQYF.

The chain joins TRBV5-8 to TRBJ1-2; D is uncertain. Germline V gene data show CDR1 as SGHTS and CDR2 as YDEGEE. This CDR3 spans 14 amino acids. The V end lost 0 bases, the J end lost 4 bases, and 10 bases lay between the germline ends. Written as DNA, the CDR3 is TGTGCCAGCAGCTTGGAGTCCCTTCCCTATGGCTACACCTTC. It specifies CASSLESLPYGYTF.

The CDR3 loop reads CSARDWGTGVNQPQHF. In nucleotides, the CDR3 is TGCAGTGCTAGAGATTGGGGGACAGGGGTCAATCAGCCCCAGCATTTT. The rearrangement uses TRBV20-1 and TRBJ1-5, with 10 bases lining up with TRBD1. With 0 bases clipped from V and 3 bases from J, the junction kept 5 bases outside the gene matches. Per germline, CDR1 DFQATT and CDR2 SNEGSKA (reference sequence). The length of the CDR3 is 16 residues.